The present TCR beta chain was sequenced within a study of blood T cell repertoires in COVID-19 (dated by TCRdb to 2020 to 2022). As for the study more broadly: The collaborator samples originated in the United States, Italy and Spain and spanned the acute and convalescent phases of COVID-19. Deeply sampled blood TCRbeta repertoires from subjects exposed to, actively infected with, or recovered from COVID-19 were included in the dataset. The samples were drawn from the first 160 participants of the ongoing ImmuneRACE study and from some 1,300 subjects provided by 6 global collaborators. The repertoires were released in a freely available public database meant as a resource for research on the immune response to SARS-CoV-2. Nearly every sample came with metadata listing a de-identified subject ID, COVID-19 status, age in years and sex. The prospective study material was composed of cDNA or gDNA derived from T cells, B-cell-depleted T cells, or PBMCs. HLA class I and class II types, where available, came from metadata supplied by the sample provider rather than from assay-based typing.

CDR3 length: 16 amino acids, cysteine to phenylalanine. The only DNA kept is the CDR3, 48 bases in frame from the first base. CDR1 and CDR2 (MGHDK, SYGVNS) derive from the germline V gene. Trimmed from V: 1 base; trimmed from J: 3 bases; junction bases lacking a gene match: 5. In the prospective study, participants were roughly 18 to 90 years old, resided in fewer than 25 geographic areas of the United States, and were enrolled through a virtual design. To assign participants to cohorts, the prospective study relied on clinical history that participants themselves reported in a screening survey and a study questionnaire. Recovered participants in ImmuneRACE Cohort 3 were defined as having two consecutive negative NP/OP PCR tests, clearance from a healthcare professional, or resolution of symptoms. In the prospective study, whole blood, serum and a nasopharyngeal or oropharyngeal swab were collected from each participant by mobile phlebotomists. Participants in the prospective study had the option to provide additional blood draws and questionnaires over a 2-month period. Prospective study blood samples were shipped either frozen or at room temperature before DNA extraction.

The immunoSEQ Assay, a bias-controlled multiplex PCR, was used to amplify TCRbeta CDR3 regions from genomic DNA. For the original study's pipeline: The number of nucleated cells in each sample was estimated from the amplification of reference gene primers within the assay. To quantify the absolute abundance of each unique TCRbeta CDR3 rearrangement, sequence reads were collapsed and filtered. For each sample, productive Simpson clonality was calculated as the square root of Simpson's diversity index over productive rearrangements. TCRdb re-hosts the immuneACCESS table, in-frame sequences only. Its copies lack some clones; in the studies checked, an unresolved V gene accounts for under half of them, and the cause for the rest is not known. V, J and clone size are taken as reported in that table, and D and trimming were inferred from the DNA itself. The sample has roughly 250,000 clones on record, around 85% of them singletons. The ten largest clones capture about 1.9% of the sample.

Remarks on this clone: The specificity of this receptor is unknown. No per-base quality is available; no much larger clone lies one base away.

Results the study describes overall, beyond this receptor: Clinical and demographic metadata were provided uncurated, with the amount varying by source and participant.

Recombination linked TRBV25-1 to TRBJ2-3; 9 of the junction bases match TRBD2. The sequence derives from a woman aged 45-65 years who had recovered from COVID-19. The sequencing sample was made of PBMCs or T cells enriched from blood (not recorded which). The CDR3: CASSESLAGRTDTQYF. The base sequence is TGTGCCAGCAGTGAATCCCTAGCGGGAAGGACAGATACGCAGTATTTT.